The 23 T cell receptor beta chains reported below all come from one sample, sequenced in a study of T cell responses to AZD1222 COVID-19 vaccine. Here immunoSEQ multiplex PCR was the method, and the copy in TCRdb shows in-frame clones only, minus some. The table has tens of thousands of clones, over 75% seen once. Sequencing was performed on peripheral blood, taken 28 days after the second AZD1222 dose. Receptors originate from an adult who received the AZD1222 COVID-19 vaccine.

CDR3 in DNA: TGTGCCAGCAGTTTGACCGGAGTAAACACTGAAGCTTTCTTT. Encoded protein: CASSLTGVNTEAFF. The chain is built from TRBV28 and TRBJ1-1; D call uncertain. The germline CDR1 and CDR2 sequences are MDHEN and SYDVKM. V shed 3 bases and J shed 2 bases, with 10 bases lying between them. The CDR3 extends over 14 amino acids.

The V gene is TRBV24-1, the J gene TRBJ1-2; 9 bases map to TRBD1. This CDR3 has 14 residues. V dropped 3 bases and J dropped 6; count of bases not matched to a gene: 4. Per germline, CDR1 KGHDR and CDR2 SFDVKD. CDR3 bases: TGTGCCACCAGTGATCCCAGGACAGGGGATGGCTACACCTTC. This gives the protein CATSDPRTGDGYTF.

The rearrangement uses TRBV7-9 and TRBJ1-5; D is ambiguous. Per germline, CDR1 SEHNR and CDR2 FQNEAQ (reference sequence). CDR3 length: 16 amino acids. Trimming took off 4 bases at V and 0 bases at J, with 13 bases between the two ends. CDR3 sequence: CASSSGREDSNQPQHF. In DNA form, the CDR3 reads TGTGCCAGCAGCTCGGGCCGGGAGGATAGCAATCAGCCCCAGCATTTT.

The chain uses TRBV30 and TRBJ2-7; perhaps TRBD2 as D (5 bases). V shed 6 bases and J shed 3 bases, with 15 bases lying between them. This CDR3 is built from 13 residues. In germline, CDR1 is GTSNPN, CDR2 SVGIG (reference sequence). The CDR3 is CACSGVGNYEQYF. The CDR3 DNA follows: TGTGCCTGCAGCGGCGTCGGTAACTACGAGCAGTACTTC.

V and J are TRBV11-3 and TRBJ2-7; 7 bases line up with TRBD1. This CDR3 spans 13 amino acids. Germline V lookup: CDR1 SGHNT, CDR2 YENEEA. V was clipped by 4 bases and J by 6 bases; unmatched bases: 6. The CDR3 sequence is CASSSYRGGEQYF. CDR3 nucleotides: TGTGCCAGCAGCTCATACAGGGGCGGCGAGCAGTACTTC.

The V gene is TRBV19, the J gene TRBJ2-5, with D tentatively TRBD2 (6 bases). The V and J ends lost 5 bases and 5 bases respectively, with 21 bases between them. The CDR3 loop spans 16 amino acids. Per germline, CDR1 LNHDA and CDR2 SQIVND (reference sequence). CDR3 loop: CASSEYKRAIGETQYF. For the CDR3, the DNA is TGTGCCAGTAGTGAATATAAGCGGGCCATCGGTGAGACCCAGTACTTC.

The J gene is TRBJ1-3, the V gene TRBV5-1; no firm D call. This CDR3 has 15 residues. Germline V gene sequence: CDR1 SGHRS, CDR2 YFSETQ. V lost 5 bases and J 0 bases, leaving 12 bases between the germline ends. The CDR3 is CASSYGWFSGNTIYF. The CDR3 DNA reads TGCGCCAGCAGTTATGGCTGGTTCTCTGGAAACACCATATATTTT.

The CDR3 is CAWSGGRDYEQYF. In DNA, the CDR3 is TGTGCCTGGAGTGGTGGGAGGGATTACGAGCAGTACTTC. The chain employs TRBV30 and TRBJ2-7, with 7 nucleotides matching TRBD2. The junction had 4 bases not matched to a gene; V was cut back by 1 base and J by 4 bases. Germline V gene sequence: CDR1 GTSNPN, CDR2 SVGIG (reference sequence). This CDR3 spans 13 amino acids. The variable domain in full, with the rest retrieved from reference TRBV30 and TRBJ2-7, is SQTIHQWPATLVQPVGSPLSLECTVEGTSNPNLYWYRQAAGRGLQLLFYSVGIGQISSEVPQNLSASRPQDRQFILSSKKLLLSDSGFYLCAWSGGRDYEQYFGPGTRLTVT.

The CDR3 loop is CASSPATGRNEKLFF. CDR3 bases: TGTGCCAGCTCGCCCGCGACAGGGCGTAATGAAAAACTGTTTTTT. The chain links TRBV18 to TRBJ1-4, with 7 nucleotides matching TRBD1. Germline loops: CDR1 KGHSH, CDR2 LQKENI. The CDR3 runs 15 residues. The ends lost 6 bases at V and 4 bases at J; junction bases unmatched: 8.

This chain uses TRBV5-4 with TRBJ2-1, with D unclear. This CDR3 is built from 14 residues. Germline V CDR1 and CDR2: SGHNT, YYREEE (reference sequence). V was cut by 8 bases and J by 0 bases, with 12 bases left in between. This CDR3 is CASGRRSSYNEQFF. The CDR3 DNA reads as TGTGCCAGTGGTCGCCGGAGCTCCTACAATGAGCAGTTCTTC. Supplemented by reference TRBV5-4 and TRBJ2-1, the full variable domain reads ETGVTQSPTHLIKTRGQQVTLRCSSQSGHNTVSWYQQALGQGPQFIFQYYREEENGRGNFPPRFSGLQFPNYSSELNVNALELDDSALYLCASGRRSSYNEQFFGPGTRLTVL.

V gene TRBV19 combines with J gene TRBJ1-1; D is perhaps TRBD1 (5 bases). This CDR3 is 15 amino acids long. With 3 bases removed from V and 1 base from J, the gap between germline ends came to 12 bases. The germline V gene encodes CDR1 LNHDA and CDR2 SQIVND (reference sequence). In nucleotides, the CDR3 is TGTGCCAGTAGTATGCTGAGGACAACGAACACTGAAGCTTTCTTT. Translating gives CASSMLRTTNTEAFF.

As DNA, the CDR3 is TGCAGTGCTAGTGGAGGGGCGGTAAACACAGATACGCAGTATTTT. It encodes CSASGGAVNTDTQYF. The chain uses TRBV20-1 and TRBJ2-3; tentative D call: TRBD2 (6 bases). The CDR3 is 15 residues long. Trimming pared 3 bases from V and 2 bases from J, leaving 15 bases between. The V gene's germline CDR1 is DFQATT and CDR2 SNEGSKA (reference sequence).

The chain is built from TRBV28 and TRBJ2-1; TRBD1 agrees at 8 bases. CDR3 length: 14 residues. The germline V gene encodes CDR1 MDHEN and CDR2 SYDVKM. Unmatched junction bases numbered 3, after V lost 1 base and J lost 7 bases. CDR3 DNA sequence: TGTGCCAGCAGTTTATCAGGGGGCAGAAATGAGCAGTTCTTC. Translated, it gives CASSLSGGRNEQFF. The full variable domain, with the rest looked up from reference TRBV28 and TRBJ2-1, is DVKVTQSSRYLVKRTGEKVFLECVQDMDHENMFWYRQDPGLGLRLIYFSYDVKMKEKGDIPEGYSVSREKKERFSLILESASTNQTSMYLCASSLSGGRNEQFFGPGTRLTVL.

V gene TRBV3-1 (or the pseudogene TRBV3-2) combines with J gene TRBJ1-1, with 7 bases identical to TRBD1. CDR3 length equals 18 residues. Trimming took 0 bases from V and 3 from J; bases not matched to a gene: 13. From germline, CDR1 is LGHDT and CDR2 YNNKEL (reference sequence). CDR3 sequence: CASSQEFGGQAEDTEAFF. CDR3 sequence (DNA): TGTGCCAGCAGCCAAGAGTTTGGCGGACAGGCTGAAGACACTGAAGCTTTCTTT.

The genes are TRBV7-3 and TRBJ1-2; D uncertain. V was cut by 3 bases and J by 2 bases, with 10 bases left in between. Per germline, CDR1 SGHTA and CDR2 FQGTGA. This CDR3 has 14 amino acids. The CDR3 protein is CASSFDGENYGYTF. Written as DNA, the CDR3 is TGTGCCAGCAGCTTTGACGGGGAAAACTATGGCTACACCTTC.

The rearrangement links TRBV30 to TRBJ1-5; maybe TRBD1 (5 bases). The CDR3 is 14 amino acids. V lost 1 base to trimming and J lost 1 base, with 8 bases between them. Germline-derived CDR1 and CDR2 are GTSNPN and SVGIG (reference sequence). The CDR3 DNA follows: TGTGCCTGGAGTGGACGGGGGAGCAATCAGCCCCAGCATTTT. It translates to CAWSGRGSNQPQHF.

J is TRBJ1-5 and V is TRBV7-8; weak D call: TRBD1 (5 bases). The CDR3 length is 16 residues. The germline V gene has CDR1 SGHVS and CDR2 FQNEAQ. V lost 5 bases, J lost 0 bases, and 14 bases lay in between. The CDR3 sequence: CASSPGTVYSNQPQHF. CDR3 DNA: TGTGCCAGCAGCCCTGGGACGGTGTATAGCAATCAGCCCCAGCATTTT. The complete variable domain, with remaining parts taken from reference TRBV7-8 and TRBJ1-5, reads GAGVSQSPRYKVAKRGQDVALRCDPISGHVSLFWYQQALGQGPEFLTYFQNEAQLDKSGLPSDRFFAERPEGSVSTLKIQRTQQEDSAVYLCASSPGTVYSNQPQHFGDGTRLSIL.

V and J are TRBV4-1 and TRBJ1-1; D is uncertain. Trimming shortened V by 3 bases and J by 2 bases, and 7 bases separated the two germline ends. The germline gives CDR1 MGHRA, CDR2 YSYEKL. This CDR3 is 13 amino acids long. Written as DNA, the CDR3 is TGCGCCAGCAGCCAGGGGAGAAACACTGAAGCTTTCTTT. Protein: CASSQGRNTEAFF.

This chain's CDR3 is CAWSWAGITGELFF. The CDR3 DNA reads as TGTGCCTGGAGTTGGGCAGGGATCACCGGGGAGCTGTTTTTT. This chain uses TRBV30 with TRBJ2-2, with D possibly TRBD1 on 5 matching bases. The CDR3 is made up of 14 amino acids. Trimming removed 2 bases from V and 4 bases from J, with 11 bases in between. Germline CDR1 and CDR2: GTSNPN and SVGIG (reference sequence). Supplemented by reference TRBV30 and TRBJ2-2, the full variable domain reads SQTIHQWPATLVQPVGSPLSLECTVEGTSNPNLYWYRQAAGRGLQLLFYSVGIGQISSEVPQNLSASRPQDRQFILSSKKLLLSDSGFYLCAWSWAGITGELFFGEGSRLTVL.

The chain recombines TRBV4-1 with TRBJ1-2, with D unresolved. The germline V and J ends were trimmed by 2 bases and 4 bases, with 5 bases remaining between them. The CDR3 consists of 12 residues. The germline gives CDR1 MGHRA, CDR2 YSYEKL. The CDR3 region is CASSQSSYGYTF. The CDR3 DNA reads as TGCGCCAGCAGCCAATCGAGCTATGGCTACACCTTC.

This clone came up once. The chain couples TRBV27 to TRBJ2-1; D tentatively reads TRBD1 or TRBD2 (5 bases each). Germline V gives CDR1 MNHEY, CDR2 SMNVEV (reference sequence). The CDR3 extends over 13 amino acids. Between the trimmed V and J ends, which lost 9 bases and 6 bases, there was a span of 15 bases. CDR3 sequence reads: CASLSRDGNEQFF. CDR3 bases: TGTGCCAGTCTTTCTAGGGACGGCAATGAGCAGTTCTTC.

The CDR3: CASSLGTGALGYTF. For the CDR3, the DNA is TGTGCCAGCAGCCTGGGGACAGGGGCTTTGGGCTACACCTTC. The rearrangement joins TRBV3-1 (or the pseudogene TRBV3-2) to TRBJ1-2; 10 nucleotides agree with TRBD1. The CDR3 runs to 14 residues. V dropped 4 bases and J dropped 8; count of bases not matched to a gene: 7. Germline CDR1 is LGHDT and CDR2 is YNNKEL (reference sequence).

This chain uses TRBV2 with TRBJ1-3, with a tentative D call TRBD1 (5 bases). Trimming shortened V by 11 bases and J by 0 bases, and 14 bases separated the two germline ends. The germline CDR1 and CDR2 sequences are SNHLY and FYNNEI. This CDR3 is built from 14 residues. DNA for the CDR3: TGTGCCGGAGGACGGGGGACCTCTGGAAACACCATATATTTT. It encodes CAGGRGTSGNTIYF.